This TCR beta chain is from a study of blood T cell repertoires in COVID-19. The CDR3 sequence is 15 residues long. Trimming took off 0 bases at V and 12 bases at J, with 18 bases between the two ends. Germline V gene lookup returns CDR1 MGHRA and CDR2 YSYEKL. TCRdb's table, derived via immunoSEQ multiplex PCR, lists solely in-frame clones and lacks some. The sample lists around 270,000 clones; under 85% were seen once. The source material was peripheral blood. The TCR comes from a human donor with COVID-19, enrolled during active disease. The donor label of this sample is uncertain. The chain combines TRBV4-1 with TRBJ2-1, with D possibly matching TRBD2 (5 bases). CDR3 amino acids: CASSQEEYPGMTQFF. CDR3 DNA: TGCGCCAGCAGCCAAGAGGAATACCCGGGAATGACGCAGTTCTTC.